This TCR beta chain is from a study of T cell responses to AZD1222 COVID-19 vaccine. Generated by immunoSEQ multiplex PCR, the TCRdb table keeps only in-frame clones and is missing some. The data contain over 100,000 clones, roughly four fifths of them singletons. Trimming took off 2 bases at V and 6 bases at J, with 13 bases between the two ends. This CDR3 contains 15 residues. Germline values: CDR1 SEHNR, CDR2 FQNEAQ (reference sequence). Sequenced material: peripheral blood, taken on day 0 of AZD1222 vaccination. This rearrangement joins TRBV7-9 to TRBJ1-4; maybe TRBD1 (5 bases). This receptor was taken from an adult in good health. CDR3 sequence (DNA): TGTGCCAGCAGCTTAACGGGGGTGGCTGATGAAAAACTGTTTTTT. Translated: CASSLTGVADEKLFF.